A selection of T cell receptor beta chains follows, all from one sample in a study of blood T cell repertoires in COVID-19. The protocol was immunoSEQ multiplex PCR, while the TCRdb copy is restricted to in-frame clones and leaves out a portion. The sample yields about 110,000 clones, 85% seen once. The sequenced sample consisted of peripheral blood. These TCRs come from a man aged 35-49 years with acute or convalescent COVID-19. The CDR3 runs from the conserved cysteine through the conserved F or W. Fields, in order: V gene, J gene, D gene, clone size, CDR3 protein, CDR3 DNA. D genes are given only for firm matches. Clone size is given for some rows only: seen once, a few or many times, or a class if the clone is expanded.

V: TRBV7-2; J: TRBJ2-3; D: TRBD2; size: NA; CDR3: CASSLGSGTSGTDTQYF; DNA: TGTGCCAGCAGCTTGGGCTCAGGGACTAGCGGCACAGATACGCAGTATTTT
V: TRBV28; J: TRBJ2-2; D: TRBD2; size: NA; CDR3: CASSSPGLAGGGVELFF; DNA: TGTGCCAGCAGTTCTCCGGGACTAGCGGGAGGAGGCGTGGAGCTGTTTTTT
V: TRBV19; J: TRBJ1-5; D: NA; size: NA; CDR3: CASSMIGQRNQPQHF; DNA: TGTGCCAGTAGTATGATAGGACAGCGCAATCAGCCCCAGCATTTT
V: TRBV28; J: TRBJ2-7; D: NA; size: once; CDR3: CASSLWTEQYF; DNA: TGTGCCAGCAGTTTATGGACAGAGCAGTACTTC
V: TRBV19; J: TRBJ1-5; D: TRBD1; size: NA; CDR3: CASRNSGQGFQPQHF; DNA: TGTGCCAGTAGAAACTCCGGACAGGGGTTTCAGCCCCAGCATTTT
V: TRBV24-1; J: TRBJ2-3; D: TRBD1; size: NA; CDR3: CATSDGTGGPSTDTQYF; DNA: TGTGCCACCAGTGACGGGACAGGGGGGCCTAGCACAGATACGCAGTATTTT
V: TRBV11-2; J: TRBJ2-6; D: TRBD1; size: NA; CDR3: CASSLVRDRRSSGANVLTF; DNA: TGTGCCAGCAGCTTGGTCCGGGACAGGAGGAGCTCTGGGGCCAACGTCCTGACTTTC
V: TRBV6-5; J: TRBJ1-4; D: NA; size: NA; CDR3: CASSYGGADEKLFF; DNA: TGTGCCAGCAGTTACGGAGGGGCCGATGAAAAACTGTTTTTT
V: TRBV25-1; J: TRBJ2-2; D: NA; size: NA; CDR3: CASKNLESGELFF; DNA: TGTGCCAGTAAAAACCTCGAGAGCGGGGAGCTGTTTTTT
V: TRBV7-2; J: TRBJ2-2; D: TRBD2; size: NA; CDR3: CASSLRFGAGVNTGELFF; DNA: TGTGCCAGCAGCTTAAGATTCGGGGCGGGGGTGAACACCGGGGAGCTGTTTTTT
V: TRBV11-1; J: TRBJ1-2; D: NA; size: NA; CDR3: CASSPPQGYGYTF; DNA: TGTGCCAGCAGCCCCCCGCAGGGCTATGGCTACACCTTC
V: TRBV7-9; J: TRBJ1-1; D: TRBD1; size: few; CDR3: CASSPRGPTGGGTEAFF; DNA: TGTGCCAGCAGCCCAAGGGGTCCGACAGGGGGCGGGACTGAAGCTTTCTTT
V: TRBV11-2; J: TRBJ1-5; D: TRBD1; size: NA; CDR3: CASSQGTVGSNQPQHF; DNA: TGTGCCAGCAGCCAGGGGACAGTTGGGAGCAATCAGCCCCAGCATTTT
V: TRBV6-2/TRBV6-3; J: TRBJ2-7; D: NA; size: NA; CDR3: CASSYYDRSYEQYF; DNA: TGTGCCAGCAGTTACTATGACAGGTCCTACGAGCAGTACTTC
V: TRBV18; J: TRBJ1-2; D: NA; size: NA; CDR3: CASSSTENYGYTF; DNA: TGTGCCAGCTCATCGACAGAGAACTATGGCTACACCTTC
V: TRBV5-4; J: TRBJ1-1; D: NA; size: NA; CDR3: CASSPGGWGRFNTEAFF; DNA: TGTGCCAGCAGCCCGGGAGGCTGGGGGCGGTTTAACACTGAAGCTTTCTTT
V: TRBV16; J: TRBJ1-5; D: TRBD1; size: few; CDR3: CASSHDRVGQPQHF; DNA: TGTGCCAGCAGCCATGACAGGGTGGGACAGCCCCAGCATTTT
V: TRBV25-1; J: TRBJ2-1; D: TRBD2; size: once; CDR3: CASSPHGLASEQFF; DNA: TGTGCCAGCAGTCCCCACGGACTAGCGAGCGAGCAGTTCTTC
V: TRBV2; J: TRBJ2-7; D: TRBD1; size: few; CDR3: CASSEQGETYEQYF; DNA: TGTGCCAGCAGTGAACAGGGGGAAACCTACGAGCAGTACTTC
V: TRBV11-2; J: TRBJ2-7; D: TRBD2; size: NA; CDR3: CASSLTSGSYEQYF; DNA: TGTGCCAGCAGCTTGACTAGCGGCTCCTACGAGCAGTACTTC
V: TRBV30; J: TRBJ2-1; D: NA; size: few; CDR3: CAWSTGPGVYNEQFF; DNA: TGTGCCTGGAGTACCGGGCCGGGGGTCTACAATGAGCAGTTCTTC
V: TRBV19; J: TRBJ2-7; D: TRBD1; size: NA; CDR3: CASSPSQGYEQYF; DNA: TGTGCCAGTAGTCCCTCACAGGGGTACGAGCAGTACTTC
V: TRBV7-3; J: TRBJ2-1; D: TRBD2; size: NA; CDR3: CASSLPGTSSYNEQFF; DNA: TGTGCCAGCAGCTTACCCGGGACTAGCAGCTACAATGAGCAGTTCTTC
V: TRBV7-9; J: TRBJ2-1; D: TRBD1; size: NA; CDR3: CASSRGGQGTGEQFF; DNA: TGTGCCAGCAGCCGAGGGGGACAGGGGACGGGTGAGCAGTTCTTC
V: TRBV6-5; J: TRBJ1-2; D: TRBD1; size: NA; CDR3: CASSTGTGRGYTF; DNA: TGTGCCAGCTCCACCGGGACAGGGAGGGGCTACACCTTC
V: TRBV5-4; J: TRBJ1-6; D: NA; size: NA; CDR3: CASSLTDNSPLHF; DNA: TGTGCCAGCAGCTTGACGGATAATTCACCCCTCCACTTT
V: TRBV3-1/TRBV3-2; J: TRBJ2-5; D: NA; size: NA; CDR3: CASSQEGAGVPETQYF; DNA: TGTGCCAGCAGCCAAGAGGGGGCAGGGGTGCCGGAGACCCAGTACTTC
V: TRBV2; J: TRBJ2-5; D: NA; size: NA; CDR3: CASSEAAETQYF; DNA: TGTGCCAGCAGTGAAGCAGCGGAGACCCAGTACTTC
V: TRBV12-3/TRBV12-4; J: TRBJ1-2; D: NA; size: NA; CDR3: CASLAVGYTF; DNA: TGTGCCAGCCTAGCAGTGGGCTACACCTTC
V: TRBV25-1; J: TRBJ1-4; D: NA; size: many; CDR3: CASSEGQGGEKLFF; DNA: TGTGCCAGCAGTGAAGGGCAGGGAGGTGAAAAACTGTTTTTT
V: TRBV19; J: TRBJ2-4; D: NA; size: NA; CDR3: CASRSGPAKNIQYF; DNA: TGTGCCAGTAGGTCAGGGCCAGCCAAAAACATTCAGTACTTC
V: TRBV5-4; J: TRBJ2-7; D: NA; size: few; CDR3: CASSPRRDSYEQYF; DNA: TGTGCCAGCAGCCCCCGGCGGGACTCCTACGAGCAGTACTTC
V: TRBV30; J: TRBJ2-5; D: TRBD1; size: NA; CDR3: CAWDRGRRETQYF; DNA: TGTGCCTGGGACAGGGGGCGACGAGAGACCCAGTACTTC
V: TRBV25-1; J: TRBJ1-2; D: NA; size: NA; CDR3: CASSEYRGNGYTF; DNA: TGTGCCAGCAGTGAATACCGAGGGAATGGCTACACCTTC
V: TRBV3-1/TRBV3-2; J: TRBJ2-2; D: TRBD2; size: NA; CDR3: CASSPWRDYRAGELFF; DNA: TGTGCCAGCAGCCCTTGGAGGGACTATCGAGCCGGGGAGCTGTTTTTT
V: TRBV12-3/TRBV12-4; J: TRBJ2-7; D: TRBD2; size: few; CDR3: CASRGRAAYEQYF; DNA: TGTGCCAGCAGGGGGAGGGCGGCGTACGAGCAGTACTTC
V: TRBV11-2; J: TRBJ2-1; D: TRBD1; size: NA; CDR3: CASSLGQGAVNEQFF; DNA: TGTGCCAGCAGCTTGGGACAGGGGGCGGTCAATGAGCAGTTCTTC
V: TRBV3-1/TRBV3-2; J: TRBJ2-3; D: TRBD1; size: NA; CDR3: CASSPMIADTGVSTDTQYF; DNA: TGTGCCAGCAGCCCCATGATCGCCGACACAGGGGTTAGCACAGATACGCAGTATTTT
V: TRBV27; J: TRBJ1-2; D: TRBD1; size: NA; CDR3: CASSRSPSTGDYGYTF; DNA: TGTGCCAGCAGTCGCTCCCCCTCGACAGGGGACTATGGCTACACCTTC
V: TRBV19; J: TRBJ2-5; D: NA; size: NA; CDR3: CASSQRQGGEETQYF; DNA: TGTGCCAGTAGTCAAAGACAGGGAGGTGAAGAGACCCAGTACTTC
V: TRBV27; J: TRBJ2-5; D: NA; size: NA; CDR3: CASSPFYGYPPQGETQYF; DNA: TGTGCCAGCAGTCCCTTCTATGGGTACCCCCCCCAGGGAGAGACCCAGTACTTC
V: TRBV18; J: TRBJ1-1; D: TRBD1; size: NA; CDR3: CASSSGPGTANTEAFF; DNA: TGTGCCAGCTCATCAGGCCCCGGGACAGCGAACACTGAAGCTTTCTTT
V: TRBV6-5; J: TRBJ1-6; D: NA; size: once; CDR3: CASANGGQGSPLHF; DNA: TGTGCCAGCGCTAACGGGGGGCAGGGTTCACCCCTCCACTTT
V: TRBV2; J: TRBJ2-6; D: NA; size: few; CDR3: CANRRGSGANVLTF; DNA: TGTGCTAACCGCCGGGGTTCTGGGGCCAACGTCCTGACTTTC
V: TRBV2; J: TRBJ2-1; D: TRBD1; size: NA; CDR3: CASSRTGGKGNEQFF; DNA: TGTGCCAGCAGTCGAACAGGGGGAAAGGGCAATGAGCAGTTCTTC
V: TRBV29-1; J: TRBJ1-4; D: TRBD1; size: NA; CDR3: CSVSGTGGETNEKLFF; DNA: TGCAGCGTGTCCGGGACAGGGGGTGAAACTAATGAAAAACTGTTTTTT